A selection of T cell receptor beta chains follows, all from one sample in a study of T cell responses to AZD1222 COVID-19 vaccine. Profiling relied on immunoSEQ multiplex PCR, and the TCRdb table lists in-frame clones only, not all of them. The sample lists roughly 100,000 clones, approximately 89% occurring once. Sequencing was performed on peripheral blood, taken on day 0 of AZD1222 vaccination. The source of these receptors is an adult in good health. Each CDR3 is given with its conserved first and last residue. The order of the fields is clone size, D gene, V gene, J gene, CDR3 DNA, CDR3 protein. A D gene is named only where the DNA matches it firmly. Where a row states a size, it is once, few, many or the class of an expanded clone; other rows omit it.

-	-	TRBV29-1	TRBJ2-7	TGCAGCGTTGTGGACGGACTCACCTACGAGCAGTACTTC	CSVVDGLTYEQYF
-	TRBD2	TRBV7-2	TRBJ2-1	TGTGCCAGCAGCCCAGAGGGAGCGGGATACTCGGGTGAGCAGTTCTTC	CASSPEGAGYSGEQFF
-	TRBD1	TRBV12-3/TRBV12-4	TRBJ2-7	TGTGCCAGCAGTCTAGGGACAGGGACCGAGCAGTACTTC	CASSLGTGTEQYF
-	-	TRBV27	TRBJ2-1	TGTGCCAGCAGTTTATCGCGGACAGACCCCACGAATGAGCAGTTCTTC	CASSLSRTDPTNEQFF
-	TRBD2	TRBV10-1	TRBJ2-1	TGCGCCAGCAGTGAGTCGGGGCGGGAGTACAATGAGCAGTTCTTC	CASSESGREYNEQFF
-	TRBD2	TRBV3-1/TRBV3-2	TRBJ2-3	TGTGCCAGCAGCCACACGACTAGCTACACAGATACGCAGTATTTT	CASSHTTSYTDTQYF
-	TRBD1	TRBV7-9	TRBJ1-5	TGTGCCAGCAGCTTAGAGACCGTTGCGGACAGGAACCAGCATTTT	CASSLETVADRNQHF
-	TRBD1	TRBV24-1	TRBJ1-6	TGTGCCACCAGTGACAAGGGACAGGGGGGATCACCCCTCCACTTT	CATSDKGQGGSPLHF
-	-	TRBV18	TRBJ2-7	TGTGCCAGCTCATTTCGAGATGCCTACGAGCAGTACTTC	CASSFRDAYEQYF
-	TRBD1	TRBV23-1	TRBJ1-2	TGCGCCAGCGCACATTTACAGGGGGCTTCTGAAGAGTATGGCTACACCTTC	CASAHLQGASEEYGYTF
-	TRBD1	TRBV28	TRBJ1-1	TGTGCCAGCAGTTCAGGGACAGGAACCACTGAAGCTTTCTTT	CASSSGTGTTEAFF
few	TRBD2	TRBV18	TRBJ2-7	TGTGCCAGCTCAGCGGAACCTAGCGGGAGCTCCTACGAGCAGTACTTC	CASSAEPSGSSYEQYF
-	-	TRBV12-3/TRBV12-4	TRBJ2-7	TGTGCCAGCAGTGACTCTAACTCCTACGAGCAGTACTTC	CASSDSNSYEQYF
-	-	TRBV12-3/TRBV12-4	TRBJ1-1	TGTGCCAGCAGTTCACAGGGGAACACTGAAGCTTTCTTT	CASSSQGNTEAFF
few	TRBD2	TRBV6-2/TRBV6-3	TRBJ2-1	TGTGCCAGCACCCCGTGGTCTAGCGGGGCCAATGAGCAGTTCTTC	CASTPWSSGANEQFF
-	-	TRBV28	TRBJ1-5	TGTGCCAGCAGTTTGGTGGGATTCGATCAGCCCCAGCATTTT	CASSLVGFDQPQHF
-	-	TRBV12-5	TRBJ2-1	TGTGCTAGTGGCCGCACGACCGGACTCCTGGGAAATGAGCAGTTCTTC	CASGRTTGLLGNEQFF
-	-	TRBV12-3/TRBV12-4	TRBJ2-3	TGTGCCAGCAGTCTTGACCTAAATACGCAGTATTTT	CASSLDLNTQYF
few	TRBD1	TRBV3-1/TRBV3-2	TRBJ2-2	TGTGCCAGCAGCCAAGACCAACAGGGGTTCGGGGAGCTGTTTTTT	CASSQDQQGFGELFF
-	TRBD1	TRBV7-2	TRBJ1-3	TGTGCCAGCAGCTTTGGGACTGACAGGGTGGCCATATATTTT	CASSFGTDRVAIYF
-	-	TRBV11-2	TRBJ2-1	TGTGCCAGCAGCTTAAATAGAGCGATAAGCTCCTACAATGAGCAGTTCTTC	CASSLNRAISSYNEQFF
-	-	TRBV28	TRBJ2-5	TGTGCCAGCAGTCTCGAGACCCAGTACTTC	CASSLETQYF
-	-	TRBV4-1	TRBJ2-7	TGCGCCAGCAGCCAAGAGCTGAGTTCCTACGAGCAGTACTTC	CASSQELSSYEQYF
-	-	TRBV19	TRBJ1-2	TGTGCCACCTCACCGAAGGGTGGCAGAAACTATGGCTACACCTTC	CATSPKGGRNYGYTF
once	-	TRBV19	TRBJ1-5	TGTGCCAGTAGTATTCAGGGGTTGGGCAATCAGCCCCAGCATTTT	CASSIQGLGNQPQHF
-	TRBD2	TRBV7-6	TRBJ2-7	TGTGCCAGCAGCCGGACTAGCGGTCCCTACGAGCAGTACTTC	CASSRTSGPYEQYF
-	TRBD2	TRBV29-1	TRBJ2-4	TGCAGCGCCGAGGGCACTAGCGGGAGGGAAAACATTCAGTACTTC	CSAEGTSGRENIQYF
-	TRBD1	TRBV3-1/TRBV3-2	TRBJ2-7	TGTGCCAGCAGCCAAGTAACGGGACAGCCCTACGAGCAGTACTTC	CASSQVTGQPYEQYF
-	TRBD2	TRBV6-5	TRBJ2-1	TGTGCCAGCAGTTACGGGTCCAGCGGGAGAAATGAGCAGTTCTTC	CASSYGSSGRNEQFF